The 22 T cell receptor beta chains presented below share a single source sample, sequenced in a study of yellow fever vaccine responses in identical twins. In TCRdb, the RT-PCR reads were re-called with MiXCR into one record per CDR3 protein. The data contain more than 30,000 distinct CDR3 sequences, 45% to 65% of them singletons. Sequenced here: T cells from blood (PBMCs), unsorted or a sorted subset (not recorded which), sampled before or after yellow fever vaccination (not recorded which). The receptors here all came from a woman aged 18-35 years who received the yellow fever vaccine.

The chain uses TRBV21-1 and TRBJ2-7; the table's TRBD1 call for D was not verified on the DNA. TRBV21-1 is an annotated pseudogene. This CDR3 has 15 amino acids. DNA of the CDR3: TGTGCCAGCAGCAAAGGGGGGAAATCGGGCTACGAGCAGTACGTC. Its protein is CASSKGGKSGYEQYV.

The chain recombines TRBV27 with TRBJ1-2; the D gene is possibly TRBD1 (5 bases). V was shortened by 5 bases and J by 3 bases, with 22 bases between the two germline ends. Germline CDR1 and CDR2: MNHEY and SMNVEV (reference sequence). CDR3 size: 17 residues. The CDR3: CASSPFLTGRLDYGYTF. The CDR3 DNA sequence: TGTGCCAGCAGTCCCTTCCTTACGGGGCGTTTGGACTATGGCTACACCTTC.

This rearrangement joins TRBV6-1 to TRBJ2-7; TRBD2 might be the D (5 bases). Germline loops: CDR1 MNHNS, CDR2 SASEGT. This CDR3 spans 14 amino acids. The ends were cut back, 0 bases at V and 3 bases at J, with 9 bases in the middle. The CDR3 DNA reads as TGTGCCAGCAGTGAAGCGAGGGAGCGCTACGAGCAGTACGTC. Residues: CASSEARERYEQYV.

This chain uses TRBV11-2 with TRBJ2-5, with D unclear. There are 12 residues in the CDR3. From germline, CDR1 is SGHAT and CDR2 FQNNGV. V lost 3 bases to trimming and J lost 5 bases, with 7 bases between them. Written as DNA, the CDR3 is TGTGCCAGCAGCTTGGGATCGGAGACCCAGTACTTC. Translation gives CASSLGSETQYF.

This sequence joins TRBV18 and TRBJ1-2; TRBD1 is a possible D gene (5 bases). The CDR3 has 13 amino acids. CDR1 and CDR2 (germline): KGHSH, LQKENI. Trimming left V 1 base short and J 3 bases short, with 6 bases between. CDR3 bases: TGTGCCAGCTCACCACAGGGGTACTATGGCTACACCTTC. Its translation is CASSPQGYYGYTF.

Only one count was recorded for this clonotype. The chain links TRBV5-6 to TRBJ2-7; 8 nucleotides match TRBD1. V was pared by 5 bases and J by 5 bases, with 6 bases of the junction left unmatched. CDR1 is SGHDT, CDR2 YYEEEE, per germline. The CDR3 runs 13 residues. CDR3 coding DNA: TGTGCCAGCAGAATGAGACAGGGGAACGAGCAGTACTTC. Its translation is CASRMRQGNEQYF.

The chain carries TRBV11-1 and TRBJ1-1, with 9 bases fitting TRBD1. There are 15 residues in the CDR3. With 5 bases clipped from V and 0 bases from J, the junction kept 4 bases outside the gene matches. CDR1 is SGHAT, CDR2 FQDESV, per germline (reference sequence). The CDR3 DNA is TGTGCCAGCAGCCTCGGACAGGGGTTGAACACTGAAGCTTTCTTT. Residues: CASSLGQGLNTEAFF.

This clonotype is a singleton in its sample. The V gene is TRBV12-3 or TRBV12-4, the J gene TRBJ2-1; 10 nucleotides line up with TRBD2. J lost 9 bases, V lost 3 bases, and 5 bases had no gene match. This CDR3 is 14 amino acids long. CDR3 region: CASSLLAGAAEQFF. Written as DNA, the CDR3 is TGTGCCAGCAGTTTGCTAGCGGGAGCTGCTGAGCAGTTCTTC.

The chain has TRBV11-1 and TRBJ2-7; TRBD1 is a possible D gene (5 bases). Per germline, CDR1 SGHAT and CDR2 FQDESV (reference sequence). Trimming took 5 bases from V and 2 from J, leaving 7 bases between them. The CDR3 covers 12 residues. The CDR3 protein is CASSRTTYEQYF. The DNA of the CDR3 is TGTGCCAGCAGCCGGACAACCTACGAGCAGTACTTC.

The chain uses TRBV4-2 and TRBJ1-2; 7 bases agree with TRBD1. The V and J ends lost 0 bases and 4 bases, in that order; junction bases with no gene match: 5. The CDR3 has 15 amino acids. Looked up from germline, CDR1 is LGHNA and CDR2 is YNFKEQ. The CDR3 DNA is TGTGCCAGCAGCCAAGATAGGACAGGCCCCTATGGCTACACCTTC. Translation gives CASSQDRTGPYGYTF.

This chain connects TRBV6-1 to TRBJ2-2; 9 bases are shared with TRBD1. J gave up 7 bases and V 5 bases, and 8 bases lay outside the gene matches. The CDR3 spans 15 residues. Germline V lookup: CDR1 MNHNS, CDR2 SASEGT. The CDR3 protein is CASSRPGQGGGELFF. CDR3 DNA sequence: TGTGCCAGCAGTCGCCCGGGACAGGGAGGCGGGGAGCTGTTTTTT.

The chain recombines TRBV23-1 with TRBJ2-6; D is ambiguous. TRBV23-1 is an ORF for which the function is uncertain. The V end was cut by 4 bases, the J end by 0 bases, with 10 bases between. CDR3 length: 16 residues. The CDR3 coding sequence is TGCGCCAGCAGTCGTCTGAGGATCTCTGGGGCCAACGTCCTGACTTTC. It is translated as CASSRLRISGANVLTF.

The chain carries TRBV7-9 and TRBJ1-5; D not resolved. V shed 2 bases and J shed 9 bases, with 5 bases lying between them. Per germline, CDR1 SEHNR and CDR2 FQNEAQ (reference sequence). This CDR3 region has 11 residues. CDR3 DNA: TGTGCCAGCAGCTTAAACTGGCCCCAGCATTTT. This translates into CASSLNWPQHF.

The chain employs TRBV20-1 and TRBJ1-4; D not resolved. Germline CDR1 and CDR2: DFQATT and SNEGSKA (reference sequence). The CDR3 contains 16 residues. V lost 4 bases and J lost 4, with 19 bases in between. The CDR3 is CSAIRIRDSFNEKLFF. CDR3 in DNA: TGCAGTGCTATTAGAATAAGGGATTCATTTAATGAAAAACTGTTTTTT.

This chain connects TRBV29-1 to TRBJ2-7; D is perhaps TRBD1 (6 bases). The CDR3 contains 12 residues. Germline V gene sequence: CDR1 SQVTM, CDR2 ANQGSEA. Deletions cut 4 bases from V and 2 bases from J, with 9 bases between. The chain's CDR3 is CSVGQATYEQYF. DNA of the CDR3: TGCAGCGTTGGACAGGCTACCTACGAGCAGTACTTC.

The chain couples TRBV11-1 to TRBJ2-1; D gene ambiguous. The CDR3 runs 12 residues. V dropped 3 bases and J dropped 6 bases, with 6 bases sitting between them. Germline V gives CDR1 SGHAT, CDR2 FQDESV (reference sequence). CDR3 protein: CASSLVVNEQFF. The CDR3 DNA is TGTGCCAGCAGCTTGGTGGTCAATGAGCAGTTCTTC.

The chain uses TRBV11-1 and TRBJ2-7; a possible D gene is TRBD2 (6 bases). The length of the CDR3 is 14 residues. Germline V gene data show CDR1 as SGHAT and CDR2 as FQDESV (reference sequence). The germline V and J ends were trimmed by 3 bases and 6 bases, with 15 bases remaining between them. This chain's CDR3 is CASSFPLEGREQYF. The CDR3 nucleotides are TGTGCCAGCAGCTTTCCCCTGGAGGGCCGCGAGCAGTACTTC.

This rearrangement joins TRBV24-1 to TRBJ1-2; 7 nucleotides align to TRBD1. V was clipped by 4 bases and J by 5 bases; unmatched bases: 6. The CDR3 length is 14 residues. Looked up from germline, CDR1 is KGHDR and CDR2 is SFDVKD. The CDR3 DNA follows: TGTGCCACCAGTGACGCGGGACAGCCGTATGGCTACACCTTC. This encodes CATSDAGQPYGYTF.

The chain is built from TRBV29-1 and TRBJ2-5; D is uncertain. Trimming removed 4 bases at V and 2 bases at J, with 8 bases between. The CDR3 covers 12 residues. The germline V gene has CDR1 SQVTM and CDR2 ANQGSEA. The CDR3 is CSVVSRQETQYF. CDR3 sequence (DNA): TGCAGCGTTGTTTCCAGGCAAGAGACCCAGTACTTC.

J is TRBJ2-1 and V is TRBV29-1; 12 bases fit TRBD2. This CDR3 region has 17 residues. CDR1 SQVTM and CDR2 ANQGSEA come from the germline V gene. The V gene end was trimmed by 0 bases and the J gene end by 6 bases; junction bases not matched to a gene: 9. CDR3 nucleotides: TGCAGCGTTGAAGAACTTCGTCTAGCGGGGGGGCCCAATGAGCAGTTCTTC. Residues: CSVEELRLAGGPNEQFF.

The J gene is TRBJ2-7, the V gene TRBV2, with D perhaps matching TRBD1 (6 bases). The V end lost 6 bases, the J end lost 0 bases, and 12 bases lay between the germline ends. The CDR3 covers 14 residues. In germline, CDR1 is SNHLY, CDR2 FYNNEI. The CDR3 DNA is TGTGCCAGCAGACGACAGGAAAACTCCTACGAGCAGTACTTC. Amino acid sequence: CASRRQENSYEQYF.

This clonotype was detected a few times. This chain uses TRBV11-3 with TRBJ2-7, with D unresolved. Germline CDR1 SGHNT, CDR2 YENEEA. CDR3 length: 14 residues. The V gene lost 0 bases and the J gene lost 1 base, with 7 bases spanning the gap. This CDR3 reads CASSLDVGSYEQYF. For the CDR3, the DNA is TGTGCCAGCAGCTTAGATGTAGGGTCCTACGAGCAGTACTTC.